This record concerns one T cell receptor beta chain sequence. Its matching antigen is unknown. Only in-frame clones appear in the TCRdb table, and some are missing; sequencing was by immunoSEQ multiplex PCR. The sample has more than 85,000 clones, 70% to 85% seen once; the top ten hold roughly 1.5%. The data originate from a study of OX40 agonist ivuxolimab in advanced cancers. Study-level results: In the 0.1 to 3.0 mg/kg range, CD4+ and CD8+ blood T cells had expanded clonally by week 6. More expanded clones were found, on average, in CD8+ than in CD4+ T cells.

V lost 1 base and J lost 0, with 6 bases in between. CDR3 length: 14 residues. Germline V lookup: CDR1 MNHNS, CDR2 SASEGT. This specimen was CD4+ or CD8+ T cells sorted from blood, taken in a trial of the OX40 agonist ivuxolimab. The receptor comes from an adult with an advanced solid tumor such as melanoma, head and neck, liver or kidney cancer. J is TRBJ2-5 and V is TRBV6-1; D unresolved. The CDR3 region is CASSEGFYQETQYF. The CDR3 DNA reads TGTGCCAGCAGTGAAGGCTTCTACCAAGAGACCCAGTACTTC.